This T cell receptor (beta chain) derives from a study of human CD8 memory T cell subsets. Concerning this clonotype itself: The antigen is undetermined.

Study-level points and caveats: Estimation by Chao1 suggested that stem-like memory T cells had more diversity than did precursor exhausted T cells.

A UMI-labeled 5' RACE approach was the method that produced the TCR beta libraries. TCRdb reprocessed the 5' RACE reads and stores each CDR3 protein as one record, lacking DNA. The sample has under 8,500 distinct CDR3 sequences. The CCR7+ PD-1- TIGIT- phenotype marked stem-like memory CD8+ T cells (TSTEM). The CDR3 length is 16 residues. The germline CDR1 and CDR2 sequences are SNHLY and FYNNEI. The receptor was derived from a human donor in good health. The material sequenced was CD8+ stem-like memory T cells (TSCM and TCM) sorted from PBMCs. Noted subset: stem-like memory CD8 T cells (TSTEM), CCR7+ PD-1- TIGIT-. The rearrangement links TRBV2 to TRBJ2-1; TCRdb designates TRBD1, a call that cannot be tested without DNA. This CDR3 is CASSEAGGGLDNEQFF.